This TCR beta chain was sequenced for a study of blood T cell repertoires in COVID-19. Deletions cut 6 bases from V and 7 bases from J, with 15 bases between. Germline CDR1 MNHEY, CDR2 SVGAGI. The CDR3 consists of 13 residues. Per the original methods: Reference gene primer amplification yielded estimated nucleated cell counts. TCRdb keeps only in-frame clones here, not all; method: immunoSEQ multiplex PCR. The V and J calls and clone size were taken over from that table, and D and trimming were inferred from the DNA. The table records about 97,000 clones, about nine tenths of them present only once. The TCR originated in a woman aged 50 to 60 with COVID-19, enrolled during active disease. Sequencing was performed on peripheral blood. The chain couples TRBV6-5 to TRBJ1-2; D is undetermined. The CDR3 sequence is CASSPARRGGYTF. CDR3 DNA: TGTGCCAGCAGCCCGGCGCGGCGGGGTGGCTACACCTTC.